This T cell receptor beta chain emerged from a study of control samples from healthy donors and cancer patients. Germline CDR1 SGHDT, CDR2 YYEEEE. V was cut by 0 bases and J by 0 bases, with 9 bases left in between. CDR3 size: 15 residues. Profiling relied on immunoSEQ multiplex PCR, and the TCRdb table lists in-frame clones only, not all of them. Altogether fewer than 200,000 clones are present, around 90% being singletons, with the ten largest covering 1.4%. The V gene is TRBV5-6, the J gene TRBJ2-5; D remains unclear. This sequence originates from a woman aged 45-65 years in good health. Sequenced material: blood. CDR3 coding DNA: TGTGCCAGCAGCTTGGGGCAGAACTACCAAGAGACCCAGTACTTC. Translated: CASSLGQNYQETQYF.